This T cell receptor (beta chain) was found in a study of response to subunit inactivated influenza vaccine. This clonotype was counted only a few times. Antigen unknown. Using its own MiXCR run on the RT-PCR reads, TCRdb lists one record per CDR3 protein. The sample contains some 600,000 distinct CDR3 sequences, less than 15% of which appear only once. Overall study findings and caveats: With each seasonal influenza vaccination, the authors suggested, few new T cells are recruited.

The CDR3 is made up of 14 amino acids. V was shortened by 1 base and J by 7 bases, with 8 bases between the two germline ends. The germline gives CDR1 LGHNA, CDR2 YSLEER. This clonotype was obtained from a man aged 50 to 60 who received an inactivated influenza vaccine. The sequencing here drew on PBMCs from blood, taken less than 15 days before vaccination. The chain has TRBV4-3 and TRBJ1-6; D remains ambiguous. CDR3 DNA sequence: TGCGCCAGCAGCCAAGTTCGTCAGAATTCACCCCTCCACTTT. Amino acids: CASSQVRQNSPLHF.